This T cell receptor (beta chain) is from a study of OX40 agonist ivuxolimab in advanced cancers. Assay: immunoSEQ multiplex PCR; the TCRdb copy retains only in-frame clones and omits some. The sample consists of roughly 81,000 clones, around 94% of them appearing once. The source was CD4+ or CD8+ T cells sorted from blood, collected in a trial of the OX40 agonist ivuxolimab. The sequence derives from an adult with an advanced solid tumor such as melanoma, head and neck, liver or kidney cancer.

The CDR3: CASSDVQSSRFGYTF. CDR3 sequence (DNA): TGTGCCAGCAGCGACGTACAGAGTTCAAGATTTGGCTACACCTTC. This chain joins TRBV9 and TRBJ1-2; D unresolved. V gave up 3 bases and J gave up 7 bases, with 19 bases separating them. The CDR3 consists of 15 residues. Germline assignment: CDR1 SGDLS and CDR2 YYNGEE.